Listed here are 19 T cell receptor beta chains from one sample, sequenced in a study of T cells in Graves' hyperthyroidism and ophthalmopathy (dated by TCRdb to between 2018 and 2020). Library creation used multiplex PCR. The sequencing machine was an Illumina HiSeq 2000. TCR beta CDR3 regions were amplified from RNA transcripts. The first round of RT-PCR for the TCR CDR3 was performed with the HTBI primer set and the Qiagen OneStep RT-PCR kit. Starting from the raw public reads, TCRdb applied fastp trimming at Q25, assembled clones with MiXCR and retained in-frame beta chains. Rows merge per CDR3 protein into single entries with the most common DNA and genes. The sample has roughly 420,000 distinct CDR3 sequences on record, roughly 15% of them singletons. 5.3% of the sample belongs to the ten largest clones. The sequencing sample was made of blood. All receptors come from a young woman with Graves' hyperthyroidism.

CDR3 nucleotide sequence: TGTGCCAGCAGAGGGACAGGGGGAACCGGGGAGCTGTTTTTT. Protein: CASRGTGGTGELFF. The chain is built from TRBV6-1 and TRBJ2-2, with 11 bases lining up with TRBD1. The CDR3 covers 14 residues. Per germline, CDR1 MNHNS and CDR2 SASEGT. Trimming took 6 bases from V and 5 from J; bases not matched to a gene: 2.

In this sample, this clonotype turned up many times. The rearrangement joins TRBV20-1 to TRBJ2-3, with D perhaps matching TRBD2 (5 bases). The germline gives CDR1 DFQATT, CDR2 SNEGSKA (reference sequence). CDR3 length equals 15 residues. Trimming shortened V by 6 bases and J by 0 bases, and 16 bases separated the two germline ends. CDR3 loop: CSAQSLASSTDTQYF. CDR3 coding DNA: TGCAGTGCCCAATCCTTAGCGTCCAGCACAGATACGCAGTATTTT.

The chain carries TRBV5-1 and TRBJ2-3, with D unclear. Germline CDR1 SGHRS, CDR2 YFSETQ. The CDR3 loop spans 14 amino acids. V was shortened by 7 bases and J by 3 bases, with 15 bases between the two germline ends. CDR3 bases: TGCGCCAGCGGGGATGGTTTCGGGACAGATACGCAGTATTTT. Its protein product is CASGDGFGTDTQYF.

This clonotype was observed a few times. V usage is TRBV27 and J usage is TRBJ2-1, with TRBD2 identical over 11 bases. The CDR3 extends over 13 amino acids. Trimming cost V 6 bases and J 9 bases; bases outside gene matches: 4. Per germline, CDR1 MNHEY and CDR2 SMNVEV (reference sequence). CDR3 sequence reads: CASRGLAGTEQFF. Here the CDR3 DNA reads TGTGCCAGCAGAGGACTAGCGGGCACTGAGCAGTTCTTC.

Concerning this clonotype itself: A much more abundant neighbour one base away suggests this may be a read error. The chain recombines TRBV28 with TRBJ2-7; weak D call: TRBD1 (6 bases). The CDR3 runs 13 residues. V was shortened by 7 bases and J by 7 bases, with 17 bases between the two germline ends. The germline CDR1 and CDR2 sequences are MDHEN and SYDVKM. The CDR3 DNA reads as TGTGCCAGCAAGAAACTGGGGGCGGAAGAGCAGTACTTC. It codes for CASKKLGAEEQYF.

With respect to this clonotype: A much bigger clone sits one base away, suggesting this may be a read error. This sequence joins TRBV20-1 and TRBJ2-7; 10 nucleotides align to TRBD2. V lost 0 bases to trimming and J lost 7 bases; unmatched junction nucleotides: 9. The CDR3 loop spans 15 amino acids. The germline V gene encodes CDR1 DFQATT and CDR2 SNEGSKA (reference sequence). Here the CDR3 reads CSARDGVSGRFEQYF. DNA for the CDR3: TGCAGTGCTAGAGATGGGGTTAGCGGGAGGTTTGAGCAGTACTTC.

CDR3 nucleotides: TGTGCCACCGCTATAGGAGACAGCGACCCTCACACTGAAGCTTTCTTT. Protein sequence: CATAIGDSDPHTEAFF. The chain is built from TRBV7-9 and TRBJ1-1, with D possibly matching TRBD1 (5 bases). V lost 10 bases, J lost 3 bases, and 24 bases lay in between. Germline values: CDR1 SEHNR, CDR2 FQNEAQ (reference sequence). The CDR3 runs 16 residues.

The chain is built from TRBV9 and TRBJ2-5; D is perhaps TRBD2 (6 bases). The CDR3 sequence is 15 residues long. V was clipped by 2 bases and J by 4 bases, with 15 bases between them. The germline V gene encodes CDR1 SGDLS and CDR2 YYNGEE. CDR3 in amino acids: CASSVGWEAGETQYF. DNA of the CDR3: TGTGCCAGCAGCGTTGGGTGGGAGGCAGGAGAGACCCAGTACTTC.

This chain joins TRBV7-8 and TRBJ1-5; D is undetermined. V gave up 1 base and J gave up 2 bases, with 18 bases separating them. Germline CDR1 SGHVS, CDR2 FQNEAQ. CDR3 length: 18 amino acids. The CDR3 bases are TGTGCCAGCAGCTTAGAAGTTCTCCTGGGAAGTGGCAATCAGCCCCAGCATTTT. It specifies CASSLEVLLGSGNQPQHF. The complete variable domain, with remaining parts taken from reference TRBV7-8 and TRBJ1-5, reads GAGVSQSPRYKVAKRGQDVALRCDPISGHVSLFWYQQALGQGPEFLTYFQNEAQLDKSGLPSDRFFAERPEGSVSTLKIQRTQQEDSAVYLCASSLEVLLGSGNQPQHFGDGTRLSIL.

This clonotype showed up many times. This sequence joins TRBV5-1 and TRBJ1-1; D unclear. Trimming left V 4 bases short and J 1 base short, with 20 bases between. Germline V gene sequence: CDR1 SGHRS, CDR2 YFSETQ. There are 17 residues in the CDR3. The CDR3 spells CASSTYRATSENTEAFF. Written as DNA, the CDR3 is TGCGCCAGCAGCACCTACCGGGCAACGAGTGAGAACACTGAAGCTTTCTTT. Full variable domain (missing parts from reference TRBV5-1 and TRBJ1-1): KAGVTQTPRYLIKTRGQQVTLSCSPISGHRSVSWYQQTPGQGLQFLFEYFSETQRNKGNFPGRFSGRQFSNSRSEMNVSTLELGDSALYLCASSTYRATSENTEAFFGQGTRLTVV.

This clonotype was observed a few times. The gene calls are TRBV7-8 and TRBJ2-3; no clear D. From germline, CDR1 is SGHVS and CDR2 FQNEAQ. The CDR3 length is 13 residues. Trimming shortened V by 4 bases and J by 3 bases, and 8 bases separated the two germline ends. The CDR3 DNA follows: TGTGCCAGCAGCTCCGATTTGACAGATACGCAGTATTTT. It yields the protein CASSSDLTDTQYF.

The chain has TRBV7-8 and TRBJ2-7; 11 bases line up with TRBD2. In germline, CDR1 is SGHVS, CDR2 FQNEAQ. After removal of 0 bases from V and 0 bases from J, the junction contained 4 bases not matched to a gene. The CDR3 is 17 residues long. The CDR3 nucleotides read TGTGCCAGCAGCTTAGCTGTACTAGCGGGGGACTCCTACGAGCAGTACTTC. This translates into CASSLAVLAGDSYEQYF.

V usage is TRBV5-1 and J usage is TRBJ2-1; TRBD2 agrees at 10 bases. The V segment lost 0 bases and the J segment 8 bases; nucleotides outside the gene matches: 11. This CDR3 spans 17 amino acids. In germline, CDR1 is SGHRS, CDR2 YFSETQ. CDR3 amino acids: CASSLGALAGDSDEQFF. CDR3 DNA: TGCGCCAGCAGCTTGGGGGCCCTAGCGGGAGATAGCGATGAGCAGTTCTTC.

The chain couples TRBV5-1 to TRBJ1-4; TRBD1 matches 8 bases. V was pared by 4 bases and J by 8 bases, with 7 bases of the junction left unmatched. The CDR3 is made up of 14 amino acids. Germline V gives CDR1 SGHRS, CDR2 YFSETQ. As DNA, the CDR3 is TGCGCCAGCAGCGCCGGGACAGGTCCCGAAAAACTGTTTTTT. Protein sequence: CASSAGTGPEKLFF. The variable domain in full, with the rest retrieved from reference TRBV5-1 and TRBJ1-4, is KAGVTQTPRYLIKTRGQQVTLSCSPISGHRSVSWYQQTPGQGLQFLFEYFSETQRNKGNFPGRFSGRQFSNSRSEMNVSTLELGDSALYLCASSAGTGPEKLFFGSGTQLSVL.

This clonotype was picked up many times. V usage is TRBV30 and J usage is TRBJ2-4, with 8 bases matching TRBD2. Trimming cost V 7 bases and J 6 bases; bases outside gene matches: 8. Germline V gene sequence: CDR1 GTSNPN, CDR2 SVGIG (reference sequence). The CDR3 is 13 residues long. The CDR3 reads CALNGGAGNIQYF. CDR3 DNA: TGTGCCTTAAACGGGGGGGCAGGAAACATTCAGTACTTC.

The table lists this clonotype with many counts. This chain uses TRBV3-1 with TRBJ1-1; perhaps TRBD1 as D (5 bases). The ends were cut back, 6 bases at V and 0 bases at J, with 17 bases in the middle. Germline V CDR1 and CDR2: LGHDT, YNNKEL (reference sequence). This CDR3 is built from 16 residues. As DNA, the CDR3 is TGTGCCAGCAGTCCGAAAACGAAGACAGTGAACACTGAAGCTTTCTTT. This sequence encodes CASSPKTKTVNTEAFF.

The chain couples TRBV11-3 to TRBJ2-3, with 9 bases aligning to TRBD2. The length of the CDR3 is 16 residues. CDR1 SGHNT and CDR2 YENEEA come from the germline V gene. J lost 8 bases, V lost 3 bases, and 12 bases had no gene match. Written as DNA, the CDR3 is TGTGCCAGCAGCTTGACCGCTAGCGGGAATCTAGGTACGCAGTATTTT. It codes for CASSLTASGNLGTQYF.

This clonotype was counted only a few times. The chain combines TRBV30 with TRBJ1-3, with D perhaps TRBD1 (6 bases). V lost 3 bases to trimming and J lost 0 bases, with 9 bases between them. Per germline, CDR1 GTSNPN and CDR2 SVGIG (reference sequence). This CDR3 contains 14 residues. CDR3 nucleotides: TGTGCCTGGAGGTGGGGGCACTCTGGAAACACCATATATTTT. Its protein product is CAWRWGHSGNTIYF.

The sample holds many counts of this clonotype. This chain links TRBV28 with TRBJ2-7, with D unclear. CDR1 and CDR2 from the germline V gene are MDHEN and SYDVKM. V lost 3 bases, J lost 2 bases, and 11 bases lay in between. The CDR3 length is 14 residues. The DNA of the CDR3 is TGTGCCAGCAGTTTTCCCAGGTTCCCCTACGAGCAGTACTTC. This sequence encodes CASSFPRFPYEQYF.